The 25 T cell receptor beta chains below all came from one sample that was sequenced in a study of blood T cell repertoires in COVID-19. Profiled with immunoSEQ multiplex PCR; TCRdb holds only in-frame clones, not every one. The table has under 300,000 clones, around 81% seen once; the top ten hold just under 6.5%. Sequencing used peripheral blood. These receptors came from a woman aged 55 to 70 with active or convalescent COVID-19.

The gene calls are TRBV11-3 and TRBJ2-2, with 9 bases fitting TRBD2. CDR1 SGHNT and CDR2 YENEEA come from the germline V gene. V gave up 3 bases and J gave up 4 bases; unmatched junction bases: 3. The CDR3 loop spans 15 amino acids. In DNA, the CDR3 is TGTGCCAGCAGCTTCGGACTAGCGAGCACCGGGGAGCTGTTTTTT. Translation: CASSFGLASTGELFF.

The chain has TRBV6-4 and TRBJ2-7; 7 bases align to TRBD2. The V gene's germline CDR1 is MRHNA and CDR2 SNTAGT. With 0 bases clipped from V and 4 bases from J, the junction kept 6 bases outside the gene matches. This CDR3 is built from 15 residues. CDR3 sequence: CASSDSRETLYEQYV. The CDR3, as DNA: TGTGCCAGCAGTGACTCGCGGGAGACATTATACGAGCAGTACGTC.

V and J are TRBV24-1 and TRBJ2-2, with D perhaps matching TRBD2 (5 bases). The CDR3 extends over 14 amino acids. Trimming cost V 9 bases and J 3 bases, with 13 bases left between them. The germline CDR1 and CDR2 sequences are KGHDR and SFDVKD. CDR3 DNA sequence: TGTGCCACCCGCGGCACCGGGGACACCGGGGAGCTGTTTTTT. Its translation is CATRGTGDTGELFF.

This clone was recorded once. The genes are TRBV6-5 and TRBJ1-1; perhaps TRBD1 as D (5 bases). The CDR3 extends over 14 amino acids. V was pared by 6 bases and J by 3 bases, with 14 bases between. Looked up from germline, CDR1 is MNHEY and CDR2 is SVGAGI. CDR3: CASSLTGDDTEAFF. The CDR3 DNA is TGTGCCAGCAGCCTCACAGGCGACGACACTGAAGCTTTCTTT.

The V and J genes are TRBV4-2 and TRBJ1-5; D not certain. The length of the CDR3 is 15 residues. V was shortened by 1 base and J by 1 base, with 8 bases between the two germline ends. Germline CDR1 is LGHNA and CDR2 is YNFKEQ. In DNA form, the CDR3 reads TGTGCCAGCAGCCAAGTTTACACCAGCAATCAGCCCCAGCATTTT. Protein: CASSQVYTSNQPQHF.

This chain links TRBV7-9 with TRBJ1-1, with D possibly TRBD1 on 6 matching bases. Trimming shortened V by 5 bases and J by 0 bases, and 13 bases separated the two germline ends. The CDR3 sequence is 15 residues long. Germline CDR1 is SEHNR and CDR2 is FQNEAQ (reference sequence). CDR3 residues: CASSRQGTMNTEAFF. In DNA, the CDR3 is TGTGCCAGCAGCCGCCAGGGGACAATGAACACTGAAGCTTTCTTT.

V is TRBV9 and J is TRBJ2-1; TRBD2 matches at 9 bases. Germline values: CDR1 SGDLS, CDR2 YYNGEE. V lost 0 bases to trimming and J lost 3 bases; unmatched junction nucleotides: 7. There are 17 residues in the CDR3. In nucleotides, the CDR3 is TGTGCCAGCAGCGTAGCTGCCCCTAGCGGGGTCTACAATGAGCAGTTCTTC. This translates into CASSVAAPSGVYNEQFF.

This rearrangement joins TRBV7-6 to TRBJ2-2, with TRBD1 as a possible D gene (6 bases). V lost 7 bases to trimming and J lost 4 bases, with 19 bases between them. The CDR3 is made up of 16 amino acids. The germline V gene has CDR1 SGHVS and CDR2 FNYEAQ. The CDR3: CASTSTGSPPTGELFF. In DNA, the CDR3 is TGTGCCAGCACCTCAACAGGGTCTCCGCCCACCGGGGAGCTGTTTTTT. Supplemented by reference TRBV7-6 and TRBJ2-2, the full variable domain reads GAGVSQSPRYKVTKRGQDVALRCDPISGHVSLYWYRQALGQGPEFLTYFNYEAQQDKSGLPNDRFSAERPEGSISTLTIQRTEQRDSAMYRCASTSTGSPPTGELFFGEGSRLTVL.

This rearrangement joins TRBV15 to TRBJ2-1; possibly TRBD2 for D (6 bases). The ends were cut back, 4 bases at V and 4 bases at J, with 14 bases in the middle. This CDR3 spans 15 amino acids. Germline CDR1 LNHNV, CDR2 YYDKDF (reference sequence). CDR3 sequence: CATSIPTSRYNEQFF. In nucleotides, the CDR3 is TGTGCCACCAGCATCCCGACTAGTAGATACAATGAGCAGTTCTTC. The variable domain in full, completed from reference TRBV15 and TRBJ2-1, reads DAMVIQNPRYQVTQFGKPVTLSCSQTLNHNVMYWYQQKSSQAPKLLFHYYDKDFNNEADTPDNFQSRRPNTSFCFLDIRSPGLGDTAMYLCATSIPTSRYNEQFFGPGTRLTVL.

V is TRBV6-6 and J is TRBJ1-3; D remains unclear. Germline assignment: CDR1 MNHNY and CDR2 SVGAGI (reference sequence). This CDR3 is built from 17 residues. Trimming shortened V by 8 bases and J by 0 bases, and 20 bases separated the two germline ends. The CDR3 nucleotides are TGTGCCAGCTGTCTAAGATCCGCGCCGAGCTCTGGAAACACCATATATTTT. Translation: CASCLRSAPSSGNTIYF.

The chain combines TRBV5-1 with TRBJ1-3; 7 bases map to TRBD1. The V gene end was trimmed by 4 bases and the J gene end by 4 bases; junction bases not matched to a gene: 8. The CDR3 sequence is 15 residues long. Germline CDR1 reads SGHRS; CDR2 reads YFSETQ. The CDR3 spells CASSPPRDSGNTIYF. As DNA, the CDR3 is TGCGCCAGCAGCCCGCCCCGGGACAGCGGAAACACCATATATTTT.

The chain has TRBV18 and TRBJ1-1, with 7 bases matching TRBD1. Germline CDR1 and CDR2: KGHSH and LQKENI. CDR3 length: 14 amino acids. V trimming: 5 bases; J trimming: 1 base; junction bases outside the gene matches: 4. This CDR3 reads CASSLGQSNTEAFF. Written as DNA, the CDR3 is TGTGCCAGCTCATTGGGACAGTCGAACACTGAAGCTTTCTTT.

Only one count was recorded for this clone. This sequence joins TRBV28 and TRBJ1-5; D gene ambiguous. CDR3 length: 13 residues. The V gene's germline CDR1 is MDHEN and CDR2 SYDVKM. With 10 bases removed from V and 4 bases from J, the gap between germline ends came to 14 bases. The CDR3 sequence: CATRAPNNQPQHF. In DNA, the CDR3 is TGTGCCACACGAGCCCCGAATAATCAGCCCCAGCATTTT.

The J gene is TRBJ2-7, the V gene TRBV12-5, with D unresolved. Germline assignment: CDR1 LGHNT and CDR2 FRNRAP. Trimming shortened V by 1 base and J by 3 bases, and 7 bases separated the two germline ends. This CDR3 is 13 amino acids long. The CDR3 coding sequence is TGTGCTAGTGGTTTGGACCTATTCTACGAGCAGTACTTC. Amino acid sequence: CASGLDLFYEQYF.

The J gene is TRBJ1-2, the V gene TRBV4-2; D perhaps matches TRBD1 (5 bases). The germline V gene has CDR1 LGHNA and CDR2 YNFKEQ. V was clipped by 1 base and J by 6 bases, with 18 bases between them. CDR3 length: 16 amino acids. The CDR3 DNA reads as TGTGCCAGCAGCCAAGTAACGGGGGGTGAGAGCCATGGCTACACCTTC. This sequence encodes CASSQVTGGESHGYTF.

The chain recombines TRBV18 with TRBJ2-2; perhaps TRBD1 as D (6 bases). CDR1 and CDR2 (germline): KGHSH, LQKENI. V lost 4 bases and J 1 base, leaving 7 bases between the germline ends. The CDR3 loop spans 14 amino acids. The CDR3 DNA follows: TGTGCCAGCTCACGGGGACAGAACACCGGGGAGCTGTTTTTT. The encoded protein is CASSRGQNTGELFF.

This clone was counted only a few times. V usage is TRBV30 and J usage is TRBJ2-3; TRBD2 might be the D (5 bases). CDR1 and CDR2 from the germline V gene are GTSNPN and SVGIG (reference sequence). The length of the CDR3 is 13 residues. V shed 5 bases and J shed 3 bases, with 12 bases lying between them. The CDR3 region has the DNA TGTGCCTGGGGTCGGAGGTCAACAGATACGCAGTATTTT. Protein: CAWGRRSTDTQYF.

The chain joins TRBV28 to TRBJ2-5, with 9 bases matching TRBD2. Germline V gene lookup returns CDR1 MDHEN and CDR2 SYDVKM. The V gene end was trimmed by 3 bases and the J gene end by 4 bases; junction bases not matched to a gene: 6. This CDR3 region has 15 residues. This chain's CDR3 is CASSFLAGDGETQYF. The CDR3 DNA reads TGTGCCAGCAGTTTCTTAGCGGGGGATGGAGAGACCCAGTACTTC.

The CDR3 DNA sequence: TGTGCCAGGGGGGACAGATACACCGGGGAGCTGTTTTTT. Protein product: CARGDRYTGELFF. This sequence joins TRBV6-5 and TRBJ2-2; TRBD1 matches at 7 bases. J gave up 3 bases and V 9 bases, and 4 bases lay outside the gene matches. Per germline, CDR1 MNHEY and CDR2 SVGAGI. The CDR3 contains 13 residues.

The chain uses TRBV11-2 and TRBJ2-7; the match to TRBD2 covers 8 bases. The CDR3 has 19 amino acids. Germline V gene lookup returns CDR1 SGHAT and CDR2 FQNNGV. V gave up 1 base and J gave up 1 base; unmatched junction bases: 15. The CDR3 nucleotides read TGTGCCAGCAGCTTAGGAGGAGGCTATGGGCGGGGGGATTCCTACGAGCAGTACGTC. As protein: CASSLGGGYGRGDSYEQYV.

The genes are TRBV5-4 and TRBJ2-7; 9 nucleotides align to TRBD2. The CDR3 has 15 residues. Germline V gives CDR1 SGHNT, CDR2 YYREEE (reference sequence). V was pared by 0 bases and J by 5 bases, with 6 bases of the junction left unmatched. The CDR3 reads CASSLGAGGLDEQYF. DNA of the CDR3: TGTGCCAGCAGCTTGGGAGCGGGAGGCTTGGACGAGCAGTACTTC.

CDR3 nucleotide sequence: TGTGCCAGCAGCTTAGAAGCTCAGGTCTATGGCTACACCTTC. Translation: CASSLEAQVYGYTF. This chain uses TRBV7-9 with TRBJ1-2; the D is unclear. This CDR3 region has 14 residues. CDR1 SEHNR and CDR2 FQNEAQ come from the germline V gene (reference sequence). V was clipped by 1 base and J by 4 bases, with 10 bases between them.

The chain is built from TRBV6-5 and TRBJ2-1; 7 bases line up with TRBD1. The CDR3 length is 14 residues. The germline gives CDR1 MNHEY, CDR2 SVGAGI. V gave up 6 bases and J gave up 6 bases; unmatched junction bases: 8. Written as DNA, the CDR3 is TGTGCCAGCAGGGTCGACAGGGTCGGCAATGAGCAGTTCTTC. Translation gives CASRVDRVGNEQFF.

The rearrangement links TRBV2 to TRBJ1-2; D gene ambiguous. The CDR3 has 13 residues. Germline V gene data show CDR1 as SNHLY and CDR2 as FYNNEI. V lost 2 bases and J lost 7, with 11 bases in between. CDR3 in DNA: TGTGCCAGCAGTGAACAGAAGGAGGGTGGCTACACCTTC. It specifies CASSEQKEGGYTF.

This clone was seen only a few times. This rearrangement joins TRBV25-1 to TRBJ1-1; D is ambiguous. Trimming left V 7 bases short and J 4 bases short, with 7 bases between. This CDR3 has 11 amino acids. CDR1 MGHDK and CDR2 SYGVNS come from the germline V gene. The CDR3 is CASTTATEAFF. The DNA of the CDR3 is TGTGCCAGCACCACAGCCACTGAAGCTTTCTTT.